This T cell receptor beta chain was found in a study of technical replicates of blood from a handful of donors. Germline-derived CDR1 and CDR2 are SNHLY and FYNNEI. V lost 4 bases to trimming and J lost 7 bases, with 26 bases between them. The CDR3 totals 18 residues. Sequenced by immunoSEQ multiplex PCR; TCRdb stores in-frame clones only, minus some. The table shows roughly 85,000 clones, with 94% occurring only once. The sequencing sample was made of T cells isolated from PBMCs. V is TRBV2 and J is TRBJ2-1; TRBD2 might be the D (6 bases). The receptor was derived from a human donor in good health. The CDR3, as DNA: TGTGCCAGCAGTGGGGGGTTCTGGGACTCAGGGTTCGCGAATGAGCAGTTCTTC. It specifies CASSGGFWDSGFANEQFF.